The entry below gives a single TCR beta chain sequence along with its context. The CDR3 spans 16 residues. V was clipped by 0 bases and J by 5 bases; unmatched bases: 8. Germline V lookup: CDR1 LNHNV, CDR2 YYDKDF (reference sequence). The study drew its donors from healthy HIV-negative adults without recent acute infections or vaccinations. The data are from a study of shared clonotypes between healthy human individuals. Genomic DNA belonging to each subset was distributed in equal measure over several immunoSEQ plates. The assay was immunoSEQ multiplex PCR, and TCRdb's table has in-frame clones only and misses some. Of about half a million clones listed, about four fifths are singletons.

This chain links TRBV15 with TRBJ2-7, with 9 bases aligning to TRBD2. Sample: PBMCs. The TCR sequence derives from a woman aged 40 to 50 in good health. Some clones in this sample may be carry-over from other donors' samples. The CDR3 region has the DNA TGTGCCACCAGCAGAGATCTGGCTAGCGGGATGAACGAGCAGTACTTC. It translates to CATSRDLASGMNEQYF.